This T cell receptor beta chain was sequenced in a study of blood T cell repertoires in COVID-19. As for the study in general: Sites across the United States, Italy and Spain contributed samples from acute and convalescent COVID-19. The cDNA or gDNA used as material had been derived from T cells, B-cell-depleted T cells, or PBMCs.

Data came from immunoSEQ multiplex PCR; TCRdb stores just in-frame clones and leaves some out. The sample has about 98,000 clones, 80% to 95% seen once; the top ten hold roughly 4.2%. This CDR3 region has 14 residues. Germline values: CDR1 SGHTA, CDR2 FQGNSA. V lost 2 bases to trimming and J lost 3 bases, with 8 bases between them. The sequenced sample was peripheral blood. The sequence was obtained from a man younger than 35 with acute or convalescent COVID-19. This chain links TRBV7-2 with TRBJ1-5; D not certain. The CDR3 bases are TGTGCCAGCAGCTTAACGGGATACAATCAGCCCCAGCATTTT. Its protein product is CASSLTGYNQPQHF. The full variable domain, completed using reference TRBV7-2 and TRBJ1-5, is GAGVSQSPSNKVTEKGKDVELRCDPISGHTALYWYRQSLGQGLEFLIYFQGNSAPDKSGLPSDRFSAERTGGSVSTLTIQRTQQEDSAVYLCASSLTGYNQPQHFGDGTRLSIL.